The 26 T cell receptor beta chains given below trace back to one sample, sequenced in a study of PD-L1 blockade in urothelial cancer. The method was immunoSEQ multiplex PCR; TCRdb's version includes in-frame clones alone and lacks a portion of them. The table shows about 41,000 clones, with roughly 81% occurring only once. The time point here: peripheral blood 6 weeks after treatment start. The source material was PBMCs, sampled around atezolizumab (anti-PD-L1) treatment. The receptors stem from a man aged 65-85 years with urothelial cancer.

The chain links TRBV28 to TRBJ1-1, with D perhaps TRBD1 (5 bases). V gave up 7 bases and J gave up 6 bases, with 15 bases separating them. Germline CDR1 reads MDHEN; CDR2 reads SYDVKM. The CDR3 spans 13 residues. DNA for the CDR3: TGTGCCAGCATCCCAGGGAATCAGGCTGAAGCTTTCTTT. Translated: CASIPGNQAEAFF.

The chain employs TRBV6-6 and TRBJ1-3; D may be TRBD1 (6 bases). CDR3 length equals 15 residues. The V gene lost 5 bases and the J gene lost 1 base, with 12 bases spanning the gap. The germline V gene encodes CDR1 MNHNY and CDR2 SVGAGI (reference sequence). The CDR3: CASSNRVNSGNTIYF. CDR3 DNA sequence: TGTGCCAGCAGTAACAGGGTTAATTCTGGAAACACCATATATTTT.

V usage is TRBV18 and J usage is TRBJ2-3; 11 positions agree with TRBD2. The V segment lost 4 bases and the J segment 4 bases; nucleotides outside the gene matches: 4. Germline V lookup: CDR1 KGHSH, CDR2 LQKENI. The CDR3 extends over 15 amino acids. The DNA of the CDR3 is TGTGCCAGCTCACTAGCGGGAGGGCAGGCAGATACGCAGTATTTT. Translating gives CASSLAGGQADTQYF.

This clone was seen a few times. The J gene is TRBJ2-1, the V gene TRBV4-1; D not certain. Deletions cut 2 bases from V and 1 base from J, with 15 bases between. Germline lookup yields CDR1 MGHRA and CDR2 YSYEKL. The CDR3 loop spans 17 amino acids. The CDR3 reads CASSQSVGYRSYNEQFF. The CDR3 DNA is TGCGCCAGCAGCCAATCCGTCGGGTATCGGTCCTACAATGAGCAGTTCTTC.

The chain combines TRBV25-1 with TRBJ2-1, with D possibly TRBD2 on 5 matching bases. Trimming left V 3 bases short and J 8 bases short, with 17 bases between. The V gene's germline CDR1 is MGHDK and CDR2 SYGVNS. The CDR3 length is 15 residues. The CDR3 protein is CASSEQLASSDEQFF. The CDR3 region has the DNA TGTGCCAGCAGTGAGCAGTTAGCGAGTTCGGATGAGCAGTTCTTC. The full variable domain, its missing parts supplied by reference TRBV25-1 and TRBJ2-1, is EADIYQTPRYLVIGTGKKITLECSQTMGHDKMYWYQQDPGMELHLIHYSYGVNSTEKGDLSSESTVSRIRTEHFPLTLESARPSHTSQYLCASSEQLASSDEQFFGPGTRLTVL.

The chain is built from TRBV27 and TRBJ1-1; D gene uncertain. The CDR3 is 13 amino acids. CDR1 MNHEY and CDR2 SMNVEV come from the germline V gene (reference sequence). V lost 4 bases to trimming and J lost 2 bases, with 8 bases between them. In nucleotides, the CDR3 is TGTGCCAGCAGTTATAGCAGTAACACTGAAGCTTTCTTT. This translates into CASSYSSNTEAFF.

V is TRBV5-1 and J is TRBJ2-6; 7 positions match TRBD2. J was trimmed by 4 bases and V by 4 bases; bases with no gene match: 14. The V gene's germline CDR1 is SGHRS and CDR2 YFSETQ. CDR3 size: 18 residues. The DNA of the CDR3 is TGCGCCAGCAGCCACCGTCGGGGGGAGGGCCCCGGGGCCAACGTCCTGACTTTC. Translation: CASSHRRGEGPGANVLTF.

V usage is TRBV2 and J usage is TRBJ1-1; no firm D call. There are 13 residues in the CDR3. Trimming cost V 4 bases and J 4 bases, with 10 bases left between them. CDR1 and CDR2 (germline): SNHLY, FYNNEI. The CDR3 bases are TGTGCCAGCAGTGGAACCACAAGCACTGAAGCTTTCTTT. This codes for CASSGTTSTEAFF.

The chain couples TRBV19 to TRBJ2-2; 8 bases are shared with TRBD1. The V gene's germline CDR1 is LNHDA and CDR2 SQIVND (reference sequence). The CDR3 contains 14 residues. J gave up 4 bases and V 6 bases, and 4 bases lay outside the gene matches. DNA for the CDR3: TGTGCCAGTAGAATCCAGGGGGCCACCGGGGAGCTGTTTTTT. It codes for CASRIQGATGELFF.

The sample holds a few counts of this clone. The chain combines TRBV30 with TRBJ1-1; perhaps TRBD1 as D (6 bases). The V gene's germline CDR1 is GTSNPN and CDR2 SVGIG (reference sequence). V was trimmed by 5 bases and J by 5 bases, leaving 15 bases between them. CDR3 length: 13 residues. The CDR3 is CAWALQGTTEAFF. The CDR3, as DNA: TGTGCCTGGGCGTTACAGGGAACGACTGAAGCTTTCTTT.

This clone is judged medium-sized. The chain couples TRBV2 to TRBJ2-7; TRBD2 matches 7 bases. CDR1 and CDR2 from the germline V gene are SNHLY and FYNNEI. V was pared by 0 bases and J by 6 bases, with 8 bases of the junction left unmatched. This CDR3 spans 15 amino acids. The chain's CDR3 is CASSEAGGLGLEQYF. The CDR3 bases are TGTGCCAGCAGTGAAGCGGGAGGGCTCGGTCTCGAGCAGTACTTC.

CDR3 DNA sequence: TGTGCCAGTAGTCCCCGACAGGGGTCCTACGAGCAGTACTTC. As protein: CASSPRQGSYEQYF. The rearrangement joins TRBV19 to TRBJ2-7, with 8 bases matching TRBD1. Per germline, CDR1 LNHDA and CDR2 SQIVND (reference sequence). Unmatched junction bases numbered 4, after V lost 5 bases and J lost 1 base. The CDR3 has 14 amino acids.

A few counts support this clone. CDR3 coding DNA: TGTGCCAGCAGCTTAGTCCCGGGGGGGGCCGGGGAGCTGTTTTTT. It specifies CASSLVPGGAGELFF. V gene TRBV11-2 combines with J gene TRBJ2-2, with 8 bases fitting TRBD2. From germline, CDR1 is SGHAT and CDR2 FQNNGV. V shed 1 base and J 6 bases; nucleotides not matched to a gene: 4. There are 15 residues in the CDR3.

The CDR3 sequence is CASRNTGVNTGELFF. The CDR3 DNA reads as TGTGCCAGTAGAAACACAGGGGTCAACACCGGGGAGCTGTTTTTT. The chain links TRBV19 to TRBJ2-2; TRBD1 agrees at 7 bases. The CDR3 covers 15 residues. Germline V gene data show CDR1 as LNHDA and CDR2 as SQIVND (reference sequence). V lost 6 bases and J lost 2; bases outside the gene matches: 6.

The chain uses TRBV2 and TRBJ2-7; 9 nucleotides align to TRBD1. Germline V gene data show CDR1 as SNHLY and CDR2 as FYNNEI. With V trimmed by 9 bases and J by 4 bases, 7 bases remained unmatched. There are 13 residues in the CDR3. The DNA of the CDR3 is TGTGCCAGTGGGACAGGGATGGGATACGAGCAGTACTTC. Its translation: CASGTGMGYEQYF. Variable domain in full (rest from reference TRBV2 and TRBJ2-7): EPEVTQTPSHQVTQMGQEVILRCVPISNHLYFYWYRQILGQKVEFLVSFYNNEISEKSEIFDDQFSVERPDGSNFTLKIRSTKLEDSAMYFCASGTGMGYEQYFGPGTRLTVT.

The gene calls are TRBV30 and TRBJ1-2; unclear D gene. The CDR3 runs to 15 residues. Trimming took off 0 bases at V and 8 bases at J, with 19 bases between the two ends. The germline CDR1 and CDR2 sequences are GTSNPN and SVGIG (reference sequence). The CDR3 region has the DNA TGTGCCTGGAGTGTACTCGGGCGGGAAGCGATCGGCTACACCTTC. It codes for CAWSVLGREAIGYTF.

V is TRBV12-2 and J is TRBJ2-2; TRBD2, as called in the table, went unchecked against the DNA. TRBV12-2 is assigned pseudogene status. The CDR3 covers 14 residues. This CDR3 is CASRHWRESGELFF. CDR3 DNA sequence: TGTGCAAGTCGCCATTGGAGAGAGTCCGGGGAGCTGTTTTTT.

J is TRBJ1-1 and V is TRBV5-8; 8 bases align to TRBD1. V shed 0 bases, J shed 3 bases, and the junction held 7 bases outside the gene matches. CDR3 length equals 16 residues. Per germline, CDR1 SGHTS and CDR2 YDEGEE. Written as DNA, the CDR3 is TGTGCCAGCAGCTTGGGGGCAGGGGGCTCGGACACTGAAGCTTTCTTT. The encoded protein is CASSLGAGGSDTEAFF.

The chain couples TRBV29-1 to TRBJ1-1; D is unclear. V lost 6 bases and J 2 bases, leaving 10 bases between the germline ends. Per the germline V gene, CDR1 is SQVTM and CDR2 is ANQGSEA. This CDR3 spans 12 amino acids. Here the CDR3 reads CSVRQFNTEAFF. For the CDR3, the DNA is TGCAGCGTGAGACAATTCAACACTGAAGCTTTCTTT.

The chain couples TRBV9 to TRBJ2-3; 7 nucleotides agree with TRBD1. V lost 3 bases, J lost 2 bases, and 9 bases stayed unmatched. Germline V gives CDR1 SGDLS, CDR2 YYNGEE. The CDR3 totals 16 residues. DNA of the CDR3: TGTGCCAGCAGCGGACCATCGGGACAGCTCACAGATACGCAGTATTTT. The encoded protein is CASSGPSGQLTDTQYF.

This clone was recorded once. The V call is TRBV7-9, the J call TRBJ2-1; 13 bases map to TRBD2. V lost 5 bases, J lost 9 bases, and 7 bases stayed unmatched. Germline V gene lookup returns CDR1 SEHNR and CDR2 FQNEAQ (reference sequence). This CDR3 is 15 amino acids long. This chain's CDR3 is CASSPTSGRSIEQFF. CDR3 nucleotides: TGTGCCAGCAGCCCGACTAGCGGGAGGTCGATTGAGCAGTTCTTC.

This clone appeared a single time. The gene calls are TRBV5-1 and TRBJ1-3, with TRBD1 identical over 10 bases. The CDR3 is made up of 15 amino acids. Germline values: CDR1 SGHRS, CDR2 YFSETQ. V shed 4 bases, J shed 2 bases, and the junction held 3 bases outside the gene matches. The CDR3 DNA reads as TGCGCCAGCAGCCCCGGGACAGGGGCTGGAAACACCATATATTTT. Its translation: CASSPGTGAGNTIYF.

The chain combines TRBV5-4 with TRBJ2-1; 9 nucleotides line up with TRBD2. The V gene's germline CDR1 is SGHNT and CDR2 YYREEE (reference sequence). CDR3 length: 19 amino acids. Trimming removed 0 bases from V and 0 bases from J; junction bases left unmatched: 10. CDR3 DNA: TGTGCCAGCAGCTTGGAGCGTCTAGCGGGGATGAGCTCCTACAATGAGCAGTTCTTC. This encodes CASSLERLAGMSSYNEQFF.

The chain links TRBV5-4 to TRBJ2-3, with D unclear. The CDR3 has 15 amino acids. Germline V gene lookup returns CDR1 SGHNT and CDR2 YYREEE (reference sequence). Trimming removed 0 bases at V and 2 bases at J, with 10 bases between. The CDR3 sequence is CASSLDPSYTDTQYF. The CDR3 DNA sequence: TGTGCCAGCAGCTTGGATCCAAGCTACACAGATACGCAGTATTTT.

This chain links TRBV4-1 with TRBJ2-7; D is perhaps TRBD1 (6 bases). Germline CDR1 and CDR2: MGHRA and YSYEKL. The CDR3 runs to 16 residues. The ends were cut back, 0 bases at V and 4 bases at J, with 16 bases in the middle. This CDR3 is CASSQDFGTKTYEQYF. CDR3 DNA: TGCGCCAGCAGCCAAGACTTTGGGACAAAGACTTACGAGCAGTACTTC.

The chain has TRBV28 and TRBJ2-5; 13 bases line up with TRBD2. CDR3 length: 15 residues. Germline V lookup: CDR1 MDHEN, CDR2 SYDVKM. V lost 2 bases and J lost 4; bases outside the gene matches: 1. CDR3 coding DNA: TGTGCCAGCAGTTTAGGACTAGCGGGGGTAGAGACCCAGTACTTC. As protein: CASSLGLAGVETQYF.